Following are 17 T cell receptor beta chains from one sample sequenced in a study of cytomegalovirus exposure and HLA in healthy donors. The study ran its PCR with 60 Vbeta and 13 Jbeta primers. Repertoires were generated with immunoSEQ multiplex PCR, while TCRdb's copy carries only in-frame clones and drops some. Among 90,000 to 150,000 clones listed, 70% to 80% were seen once. Sequenced: PBMCs. These receptor sequences come from a man in his forties or fifties in good health and CMV-seropositive.

The chain joins TRBV5-1 to TRBJ2-3; D is unresolved. The CDR3 has 14 residues. Germline CDR1 reads SGHRS; CDR2 reads YFSETQ. V lost 1 base to trimming and J lost 0 bases, with 6 bases between them. CDR3 loop: CASSLTVSTDTQYF. CDR3 coding DNA: TGCGCCAGCAGCTTGACAGTTAGCACAGATACGCAGTATTTT.

The CDR3 reads CASRNMGLPYEQYF. The CDR3 DNA sequence: TGTGCCAGCAGAAATATGGGACTTCCTTACGAGCAGTACTTC. V is TRBV6-1 and J is TRBJ2-7, with a weak D call TRBD2 (6 bases). V lost 6 bases and J lost 4, with 16 bases in between. The CDR3 loop spans 14 amino acids. In germline, CDR1 is MNHNS, CDR2 SASEGT.

The rearrangement links TRBV6-1 to TRBJ2-2; weak D call: TRBD2 (6 bases). V dropped 4 bases and J dropped 8 bases, with 8 bases sitting between them. Germline lookup yields CDR1 MNHNS and CDR2 SASEGT. The CDR3 is made up of 12 amino acids. Here the CDR3 DNA reads TGTGCCAGCAGTGCAGGGAGGGGGGAGCTGTTTTTT. The encoded protein is CASSAGRGELFF.

This clone was counted once. The CDR3 is CSVGASGVTDTQYF. The DNA of the CDR3 is TGCAGCGTTGGAGCTAGCGGAGTCACAGATACGCAGTATTTT. The V gene is TRBV29-1, the J gene TRBJ2-3, with TRBD2 identical over 7 bases. The germline gives CDR1 SQVTM, CDR2 ANQGSEA. The CDR3 is made up of 14 amino acids. The V segment lost 4 bases and the J segment 2 bases; nucleotides outside the gene matches: 6.

V is TRBV28 and J is TRBJ1-5; TRBD1 matches 9 bases. The germline gives CDR1 MDHEN, CDR2 SYDVKM. The CDR3 spans 15 residues. After removal of 5 bases from V and 4 bases from J, the junction contained 6 bases not matched to a gene. CDR3 loop: CASSPSGQGNQPQHF. The CDR3 bases are TGTGCCAGCAGTCCATCGGGACAGGGTAATCAGCCCCAGCATTTT.

This rearrangement joins TRBV27 to TRBJ2-3, with TRBD2 as a possible D gene (7 bases). The germline gives CDR1 MNHEY, CDR2 SMNVEV (reference sequence). V lost 7 bases to trimming and J lost 2 bases, with 19 bases between them. This CDR3 contains 16 residues. The CDR3 reads CASKGGRRGNTDTQYF. The CDR3, as DNA: TGTGCCAGCAAGGGGGGGAGACGGGGAAACACAGATACGCAGTATTTT.

The chain joins TRBV10-1 to TRBJ2-7, with D maybe TRBD1 (6 bases). CDR1 is WNHNN and CDR2 is SYGVQD in the germline V gene (reference sequence). V lost 4 bases and J 4 bases, leaving 14 bases between the germline ends. CDR3 length equals 14 residues. In DNA, the CDR3 is TGCGCCAGCAGTGGACCCAGAGGGGGTTACGAGCAGTACTTC. It yields the protein CASSGPRGGYEQYF.

This sequence joins TRBV5-4 and TRBJ2-1; 9 positions match TRBD2. Germline lookup yields CDR1 SGHNT and CDR2 YYREEE (reference sequence). The CDR3 is made up of 15 amino acids. The trim removed 0 bases at V and 4 bases at J, leaving 2 bases unmatched. CDR3 residues: CASSLGLAEYNEQFF. CDR3 nucleotides: TGTGCCAGCAGCTTGGGACTAGCGGAGTACAATGAGCAGTTCTTC.

This chain joins TRBV11-1 and TRBJ2-1, with TRBD2 identical over 12 bases. This CDR3 comprises 14 residues. The ends lost 6 bases at V and 6 bases at J; junction bases unmatched: 3. CDR1 is SGHAT and CDR2 is FQDESV in the germline V gene (reference sequence). CDR3 in amino acids: CASSRLAGANEQFF. The CDR3, as DNA: TGTGCCAGCAGTAGACTAGCGGGAGCCAATGAGCAGTTCTTC. Filled out from reference TRBV11-1 and TRBJ2-1, the complete variable domain reads EAEVAQSPRYKITEKSQAVAFWCDPISGHATLYWYRQILGQGPELLVQFQDESVVDDSQLPKDRFSAERLKGVDSTLKIQPAELGDSAMYLCASSRLAGANEQFFGPGTRLTVL.

This clone appeared a single time. This rearrangement joins TRBV18 to TRBJ2-3, with D possibly TRBD1 on 5 matching bases. The V end was cut by 0 bases, the J end by 4 bases, with 14 bases between. This CDR3 has 16 amino acids. Per germline, CDR1 KGHSH and CDR2 LQKENI. In nucleotides, the CDR3 is TGTGCCAGCTCACCACCGGCCAGGGTCGGCCCAGATACGCAGTATTTT. It yields the protein CASSPPARVGPDTQYF.

The genes are TRBV7-2 and TRBJ1-2, with 8 bases fitting TRBD1. The CDR3 sequence is 15 residues long. In germline, CDR1 is SGHTA, CDR2 FQGNSA. The V segment lost 1 base and the J segment 5 bases; nucleotides outside the gene matches: 6. The CDR3 is CASSLGIGQGYGYTF. CDR3 nucleotide sequence: TGTGCCAGCAGCTTAGGTATCGGACAGGGTTATGGCTACACCTTC. The variable domain in full, with the rest retrieved from reference TRBV7-2 and TRBJ1-2, is GAGVSQSPSNKVTEKGKDVELRCDPISGHTALYWYRQSLGQGLEFLIYFQGNSAPDKSGLPSDRFSAERTGGSVSTLTIQRTQQEDSAVYLCASSLGIGQGYGYTFGSGTRLTVV.

This chain joins TRBV19 and TRBJ1-5, with D maybe TRBD1 (6 bases). Germline CDR1 and CDR2: LNHDA and SQIVND (reference sequence). V shed 1 base and J shed 0 bases, with 16 bases lying between them. This CDR3 contains 18 residues. CDR3 protein: CASSIGTELLYSNQPQHF. CDR3 sequence (DNA): TGTGCCAGTAGTATAGGGACAGAGCTACTTTATAGCAATCAGCCCCAGCATTTT.

This chain joins TRBV9 and TRBJ1-1; possibly TRBD1 for D (5 bases). Germline V gene data show CDR1 as SGDLS and CDR2 as YYNGEE. CDR3 length equals 14 residues. V lost 2 bases and J 5 bases, leaving 13 bases between the germline ends. For the CDR3, the DNA is TGTGCCAGCAGCGTCCTTACCCAGGGAACTGAAGCTTTCTTT. Protein product: CASSVLTQGTEAFF.

As concerns this clone: Relative to the germline gene, one junction end is altered; a read error may explain this. This sequence joins TRBV4-1 and TRBJ1-3; 9 nucleotides line up with TRBD1. This CDR3 is built from 15 residues. Looked up from germline, CDR1 is MGHRA and CDR2 is YSYEKL. In nucleotides, the CDR3 is TGCGCCAGCAGCCAAGACCCGGGACAGGGAAAGACCATATATTTT. It encodes CASSQDPGQGKTIYF.

The chain is built from TRBV25-1 and TRBJ2-3; no clear D. This CDR3 is built from 14 residues. Trimming stripped 4 bases from V and 0 bases from J, with 8 bases between. Germline values: CDR1 MGHDK, CDR2 SYGVNS. The CDR3, as DNA: TGTGCCAGCAGTGGTAGCTTTAGCACAGATACGCAGTATTTT. It yields the protein CASSGSFSTDTQYF. Variable domain in full (rest from reference TRBV25-1 and TRBJ2-3): EADIYQTPRYLVIGTGKKITLECSQTMGHDKMYWYQQDPGMELHLIHYSYGVNSTEKGDLSSESTVSRIRTEHFPLTLESARPSHTSQYLCASSGSFSTDTQYFGPGTRLTVL.

This CDR3 is CASSPLGLAKNIQYF. For the CDR3, the DNA is TGTGCCAGTAGTCCCTTAGGACTAGCCAAAAACATTCAGTACTTC. The rearrangement joins TRBV19 to TRBJ2-4, with a weak D call TRBD2 (5 bases). The CDR3 runs 15 residues. Looked up from germline, CDR1 is LNHDA and CDR2 is SQIVND (reference sequence). Trimming took off 5 bases at V and 0 bases at J, with 11 bases between the two ends. Full variable domain (rest looked up from reference TRBV19 and TRBJ2-4): DGGITQSPKYLFRKEGQNVTLSCEQNLNHDAMYWYRQDPGQGLRLIYYSQIVNDFQKGDIAEGYSVSREKKESFPLTVTSAQKNPTAFYLCASSPLGLAKNIQYFGAGTRLSVL.

The chain carries TRBV6-1 and TRBJ2-3, with 9 bases fitting TRBD1. Germline assignment: CDR1 MNHNS and CDR2 SASEGT. The V gene end was trimmed by 6 bases and the J gene end by 2 bases; junction bases not matched to a gene: 6. The CDR3 contains 15 residues. This CDR3 reads CASSPDRGTTDTQYF. CDR3 nucleotide sequence: TGTGCCAGCAGCCCTGACAGGGGGACCACAGATACGCAGTATTTT.